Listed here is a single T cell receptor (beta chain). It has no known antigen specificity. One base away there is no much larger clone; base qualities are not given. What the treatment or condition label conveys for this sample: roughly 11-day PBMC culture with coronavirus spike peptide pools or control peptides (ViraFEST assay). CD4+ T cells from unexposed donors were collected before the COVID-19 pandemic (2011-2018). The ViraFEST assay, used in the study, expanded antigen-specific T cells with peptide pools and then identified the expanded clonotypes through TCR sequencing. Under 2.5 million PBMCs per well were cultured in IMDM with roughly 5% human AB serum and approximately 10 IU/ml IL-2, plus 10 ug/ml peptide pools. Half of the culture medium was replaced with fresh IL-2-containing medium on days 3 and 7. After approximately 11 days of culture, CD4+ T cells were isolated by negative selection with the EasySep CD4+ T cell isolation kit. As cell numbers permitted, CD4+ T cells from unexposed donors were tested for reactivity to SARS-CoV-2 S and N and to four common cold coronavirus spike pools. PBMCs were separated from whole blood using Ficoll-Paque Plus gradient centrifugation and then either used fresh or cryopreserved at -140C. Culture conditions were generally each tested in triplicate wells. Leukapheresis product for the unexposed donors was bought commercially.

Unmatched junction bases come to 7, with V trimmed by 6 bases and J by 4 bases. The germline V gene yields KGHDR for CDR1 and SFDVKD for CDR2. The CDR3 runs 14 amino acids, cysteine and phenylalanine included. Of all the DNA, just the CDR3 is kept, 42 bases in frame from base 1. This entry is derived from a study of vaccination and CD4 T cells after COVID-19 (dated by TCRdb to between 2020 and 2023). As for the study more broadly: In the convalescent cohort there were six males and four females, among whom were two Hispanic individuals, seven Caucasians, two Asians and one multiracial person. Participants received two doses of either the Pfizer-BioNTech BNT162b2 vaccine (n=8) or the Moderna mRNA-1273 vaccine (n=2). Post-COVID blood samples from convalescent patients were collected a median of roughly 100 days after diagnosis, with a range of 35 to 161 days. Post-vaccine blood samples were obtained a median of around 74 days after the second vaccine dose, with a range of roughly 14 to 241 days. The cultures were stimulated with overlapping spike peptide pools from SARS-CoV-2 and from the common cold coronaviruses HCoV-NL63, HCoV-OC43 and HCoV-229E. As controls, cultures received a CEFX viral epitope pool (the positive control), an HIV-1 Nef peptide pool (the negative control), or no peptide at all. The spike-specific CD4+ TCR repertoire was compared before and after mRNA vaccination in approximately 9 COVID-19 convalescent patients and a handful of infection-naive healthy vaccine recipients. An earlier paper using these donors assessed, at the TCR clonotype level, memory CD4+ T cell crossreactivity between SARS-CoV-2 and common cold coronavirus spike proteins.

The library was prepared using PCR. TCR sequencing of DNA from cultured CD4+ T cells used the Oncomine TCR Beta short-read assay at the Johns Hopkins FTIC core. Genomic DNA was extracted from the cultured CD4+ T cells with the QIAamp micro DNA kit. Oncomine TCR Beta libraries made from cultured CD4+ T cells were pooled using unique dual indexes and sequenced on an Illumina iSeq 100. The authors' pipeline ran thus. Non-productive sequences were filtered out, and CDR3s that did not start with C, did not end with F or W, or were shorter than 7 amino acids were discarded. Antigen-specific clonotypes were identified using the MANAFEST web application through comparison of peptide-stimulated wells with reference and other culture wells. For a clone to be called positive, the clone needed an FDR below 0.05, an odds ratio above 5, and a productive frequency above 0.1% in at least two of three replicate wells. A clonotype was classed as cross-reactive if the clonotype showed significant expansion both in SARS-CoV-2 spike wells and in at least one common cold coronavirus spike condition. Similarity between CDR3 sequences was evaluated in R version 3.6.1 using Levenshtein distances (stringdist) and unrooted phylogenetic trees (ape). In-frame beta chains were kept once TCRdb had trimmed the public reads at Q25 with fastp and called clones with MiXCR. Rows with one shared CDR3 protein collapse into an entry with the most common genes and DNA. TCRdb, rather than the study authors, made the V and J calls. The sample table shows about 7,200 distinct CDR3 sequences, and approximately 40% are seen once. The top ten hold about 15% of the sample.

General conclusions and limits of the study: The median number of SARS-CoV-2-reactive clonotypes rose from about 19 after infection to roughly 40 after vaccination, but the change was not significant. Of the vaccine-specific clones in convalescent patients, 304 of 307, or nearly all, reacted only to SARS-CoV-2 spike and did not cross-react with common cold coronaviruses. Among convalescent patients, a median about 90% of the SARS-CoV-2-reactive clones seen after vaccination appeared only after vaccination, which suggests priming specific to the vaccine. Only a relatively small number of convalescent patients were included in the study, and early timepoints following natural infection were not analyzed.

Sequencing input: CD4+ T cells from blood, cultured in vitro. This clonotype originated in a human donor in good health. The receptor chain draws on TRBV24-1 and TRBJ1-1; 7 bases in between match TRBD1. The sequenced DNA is TGTGCCACCAGTCCAGGGGGAGGGAGCACTGAAGCTTTCTTT. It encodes CATSPGGGSTEAFF.